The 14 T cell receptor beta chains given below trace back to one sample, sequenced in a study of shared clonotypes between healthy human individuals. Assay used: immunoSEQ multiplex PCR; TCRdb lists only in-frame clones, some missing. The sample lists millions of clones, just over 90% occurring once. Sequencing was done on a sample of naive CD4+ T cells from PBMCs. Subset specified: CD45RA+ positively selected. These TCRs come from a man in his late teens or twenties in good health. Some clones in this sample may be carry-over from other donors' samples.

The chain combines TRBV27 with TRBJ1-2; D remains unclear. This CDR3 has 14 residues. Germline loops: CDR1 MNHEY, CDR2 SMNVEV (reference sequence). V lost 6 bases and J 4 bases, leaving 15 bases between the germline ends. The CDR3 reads CASSSFLIGYGYTF. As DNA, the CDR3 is TGTGCCAGCAGCTCATTCCTGATCGGCTATGGCTACACCTTC.

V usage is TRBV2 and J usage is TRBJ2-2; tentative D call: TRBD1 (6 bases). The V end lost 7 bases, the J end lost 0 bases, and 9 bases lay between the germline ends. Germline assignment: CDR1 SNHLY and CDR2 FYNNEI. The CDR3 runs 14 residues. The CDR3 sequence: CASNRDTNTGELFF. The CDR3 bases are TGTGCCAGCAACCGGGACACGAACACCGGGGAGCTGTTTTTT.

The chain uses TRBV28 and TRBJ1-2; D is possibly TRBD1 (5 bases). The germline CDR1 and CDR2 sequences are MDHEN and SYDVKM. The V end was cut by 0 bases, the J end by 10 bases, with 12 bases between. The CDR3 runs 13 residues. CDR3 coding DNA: TGTGCCAGCAGTTTATGGGGGCAGGGAGTCTACACCTTC. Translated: CASSLWGQGVYTF.

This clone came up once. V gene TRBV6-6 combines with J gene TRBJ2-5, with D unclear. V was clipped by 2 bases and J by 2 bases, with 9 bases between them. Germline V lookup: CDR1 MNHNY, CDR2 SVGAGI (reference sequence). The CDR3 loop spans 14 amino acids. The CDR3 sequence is CASSYRKQQETQYF. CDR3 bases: TGTGCCAGCAGTTACAGGAAACAGCAAGAGACCCAGTACTTC.

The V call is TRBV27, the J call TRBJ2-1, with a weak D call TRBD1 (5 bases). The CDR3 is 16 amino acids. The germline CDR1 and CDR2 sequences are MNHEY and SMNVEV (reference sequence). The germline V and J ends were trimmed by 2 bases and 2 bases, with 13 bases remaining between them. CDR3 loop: CASSLIWGPPYNEQFF. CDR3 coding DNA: TGTGCCAGCAGTTTAATTTGGGGCCCCCCCTACAATGAGCAGTTCTTC.

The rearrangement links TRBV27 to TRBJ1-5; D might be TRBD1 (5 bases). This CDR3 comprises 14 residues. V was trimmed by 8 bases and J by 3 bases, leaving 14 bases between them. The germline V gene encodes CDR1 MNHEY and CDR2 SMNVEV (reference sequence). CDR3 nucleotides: TGTGCCAGCGGCCGGGGCAGGGACAATCAGCCCCAGCATTTT. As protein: CASGRGRDNQPQHF.

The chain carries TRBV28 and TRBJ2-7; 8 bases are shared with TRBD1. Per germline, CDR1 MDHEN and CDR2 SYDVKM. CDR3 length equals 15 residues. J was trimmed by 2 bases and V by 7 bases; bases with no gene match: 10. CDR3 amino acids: CASTPATGVTYEQYF. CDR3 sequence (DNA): TGTGCCAGCACCCCGGCGACAGGGGTGACCTACGAGCAGTACTTC.

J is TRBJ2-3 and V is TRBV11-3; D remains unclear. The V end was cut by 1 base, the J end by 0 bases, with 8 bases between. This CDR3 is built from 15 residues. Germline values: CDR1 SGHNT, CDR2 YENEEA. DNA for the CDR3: TGTGCCAGCAGCTTAGGAGAGAAGAGCACAGATACGCAGTATTTT. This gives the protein CASSLGEKSTDTQYF.

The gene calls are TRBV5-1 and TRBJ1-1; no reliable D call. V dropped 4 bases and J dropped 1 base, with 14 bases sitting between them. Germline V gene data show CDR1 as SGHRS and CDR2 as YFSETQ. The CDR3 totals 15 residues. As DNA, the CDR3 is TGCGCCAGCAGCATCCCCGGGTCGCAGAACACTGAAGCTTTCTTT. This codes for CASSIPGSQNTEAFF. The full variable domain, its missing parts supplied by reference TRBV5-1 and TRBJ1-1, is KAGVTQTPRYLIKTRGQQVTLSCSPISGHRSVSWYQQTPGQGLQFLFEYFSETQRNKGNFPGRFSGRQFSNSRSEMNVSTLELGDSALYLCASSIPGSQNTEAFFGQGTRLTVV.

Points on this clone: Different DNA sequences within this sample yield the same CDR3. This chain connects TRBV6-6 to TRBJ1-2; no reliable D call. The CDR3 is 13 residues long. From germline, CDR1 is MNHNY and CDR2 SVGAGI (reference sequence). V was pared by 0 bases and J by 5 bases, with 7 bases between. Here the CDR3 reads CASSYSAGYGYTF. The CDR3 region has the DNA TGTGCCAGCAGTTACTCCGCCGGGTATGGCTACACCTTC.

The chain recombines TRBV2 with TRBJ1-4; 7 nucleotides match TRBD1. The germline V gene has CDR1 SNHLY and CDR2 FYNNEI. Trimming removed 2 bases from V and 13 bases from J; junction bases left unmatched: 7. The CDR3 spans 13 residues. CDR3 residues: CASSESRDRVLFF. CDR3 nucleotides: TGTGCCAGCAGTGAATCGCGGGACAGAGTACTGTTTTTT.

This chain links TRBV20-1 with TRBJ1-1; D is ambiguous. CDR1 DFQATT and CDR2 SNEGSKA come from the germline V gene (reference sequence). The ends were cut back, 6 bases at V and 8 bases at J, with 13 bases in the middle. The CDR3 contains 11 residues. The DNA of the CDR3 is TGCAGTGCCGCCCCAGCACGCGAAGCTTTCTTT. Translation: CSAAPAREAFF.

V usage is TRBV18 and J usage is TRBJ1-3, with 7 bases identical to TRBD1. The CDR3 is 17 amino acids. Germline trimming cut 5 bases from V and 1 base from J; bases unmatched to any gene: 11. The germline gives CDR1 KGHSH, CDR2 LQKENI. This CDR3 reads CASSSRQGLPSGNTIYF. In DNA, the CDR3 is TGTGCCAGCTCATCCCGACAGGGCCTACCATCTGGAAACACCATATATTTT.

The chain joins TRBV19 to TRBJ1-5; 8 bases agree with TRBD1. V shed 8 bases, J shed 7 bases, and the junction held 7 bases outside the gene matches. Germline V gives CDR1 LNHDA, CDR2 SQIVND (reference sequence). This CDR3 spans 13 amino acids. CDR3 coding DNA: TGTGCCAGTGCTGGACAGGGAGGACAGCCCCAGCATTTT. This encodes CASAGQGGQPQHF.